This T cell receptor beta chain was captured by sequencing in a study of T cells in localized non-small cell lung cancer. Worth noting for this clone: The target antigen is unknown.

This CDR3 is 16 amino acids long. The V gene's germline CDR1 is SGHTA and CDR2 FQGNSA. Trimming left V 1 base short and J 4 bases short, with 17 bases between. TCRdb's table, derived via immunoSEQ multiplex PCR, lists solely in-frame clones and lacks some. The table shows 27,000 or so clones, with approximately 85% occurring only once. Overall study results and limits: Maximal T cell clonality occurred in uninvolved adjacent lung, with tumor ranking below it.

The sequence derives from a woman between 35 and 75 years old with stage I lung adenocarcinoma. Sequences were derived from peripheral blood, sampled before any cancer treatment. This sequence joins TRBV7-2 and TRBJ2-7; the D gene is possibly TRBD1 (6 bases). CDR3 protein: CASSLEAAGVGYEQYF. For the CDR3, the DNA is TGTGCCAGCAGCTTAGAAGCTGCAGGGGTGGGATACGAGCAGTACTTC.